Listed here is a single T cell receptor (beta chain). The antigen is undetermined. The CDR3 is made up of 12 amino acids. Looked up from germline, CDR1 is LNHDA and CDR2 is SQIVND (reference sequence). Trimming stripped 5 bases from V and 7 bases from J, with 8 bases between. This sample is drawn from a study of Ad26.COV2.S vaccination and SARS-CoV-2 variants. Points from the study as a whole: Substantial breadth in spike-specific CD8+ and CD4+ T cell responses was reportedly seen after vaccination.

The treatment denotes: roughly 19 received Ad26.COV2.S at low or high dose, single or two shots; 5 received placebo; per-sample allocation not given. Samples were taken on day 63 after the first vaccine or placebo injection. As its vector, the vaccine had Ad26, which expressed Wuhan-strain SARS-CoV-2 spike. The assay was immunoSEQ multiplex PCR, and TCRdb's table has in-frame clones only and misses some. This sample yields approximately 500,000 clones, of which around 88% are seen a single time; over 10% belongs to the top ten. This TCR was recovered from a person between 18 and 65 years old who received the Ad26.COV2.S COVID-19 vaccine or a placebo. The chain is built from TRBV19 and TRBJ1-4; D gene uncertain. Here the sequenced sample was peripheral blood, taken in a trial of Ad26.COV2.S vaccine versus placebo. In DNA, the CDR3 is TGTGCCAGTAGTCAAGGACTTGAAAAACTGTTTTTT. Translation gives CASSQGLEKLFF.